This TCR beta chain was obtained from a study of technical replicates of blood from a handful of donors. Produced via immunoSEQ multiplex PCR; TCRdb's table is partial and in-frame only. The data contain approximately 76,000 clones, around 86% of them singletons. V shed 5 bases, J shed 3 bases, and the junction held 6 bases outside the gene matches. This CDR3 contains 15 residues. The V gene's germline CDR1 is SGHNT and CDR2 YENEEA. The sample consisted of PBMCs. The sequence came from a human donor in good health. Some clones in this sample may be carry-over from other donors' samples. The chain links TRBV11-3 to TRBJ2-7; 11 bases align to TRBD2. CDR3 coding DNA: TGTGCCAGCAGCCAAGCCGGGACTAGCGGCTACGAGCAGTACTTC. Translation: CASSQAGTSGYEQYF.